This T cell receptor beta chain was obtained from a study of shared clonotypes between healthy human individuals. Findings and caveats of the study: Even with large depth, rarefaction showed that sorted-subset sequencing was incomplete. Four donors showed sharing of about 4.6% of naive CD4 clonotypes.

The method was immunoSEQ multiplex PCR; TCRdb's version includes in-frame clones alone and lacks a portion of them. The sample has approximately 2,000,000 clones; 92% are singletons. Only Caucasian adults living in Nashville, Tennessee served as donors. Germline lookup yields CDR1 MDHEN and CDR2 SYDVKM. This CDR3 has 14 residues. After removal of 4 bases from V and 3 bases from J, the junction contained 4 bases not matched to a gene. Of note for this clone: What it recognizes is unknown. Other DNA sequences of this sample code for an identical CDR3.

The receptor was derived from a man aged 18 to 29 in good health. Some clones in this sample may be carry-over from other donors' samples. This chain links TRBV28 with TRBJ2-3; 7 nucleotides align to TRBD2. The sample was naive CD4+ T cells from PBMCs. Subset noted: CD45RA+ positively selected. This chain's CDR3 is CASSSRGSTDTQYF. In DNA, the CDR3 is TGTGCCAGCAGTTCACGCGGGAGTACAGATACGCAGTATTTT.